Listed below are T cell receptor beta chains from one sample, sequenced in a study of post-analysis software for immune sequencing data. TCRdb re-analysed the PCR reads in MiXCR, keeping a single row per CDR3 protein. The data contain 740,000 or so distinct CDR3 sequences, about 57% of them singletons. The sample taken for sequencing was blood. These receptors originate from a girl aged 5 to 17 with multiple sclerosis. The CDR3 runs from the conserved cysteine through the conserved F or W. D genes are given only for firm matches. Clone size, where shown, is once, few, many, or a class for clones that have expanded.

abundance	v_gene	j_gene	d_gene	CDR3nt	CDR3aa
-	TRBV20-1	TRBJ2-5	TRBD2	TGCAGTGCGCCGGGACTAGGGGACGTCGGGACCCAGTACTTC	CSAPGLGDVGTQYF
-	TRBV7-9	TRBJ2-3	-	TGTGCCAGCAGCCGAACCCAAACATTAACGGGGACAGATACGCAGTATTTT	CASSRTQTLTGTDTQYF
once	TRBV5-1	TRBJ1-1	-	TGCGCCAGCAGCTTAATGACAGGAGACACTGAAGCTTTCTTT	CASSLMTGDTEAFF
-	TRBV6-5	TRBJ2-7	-	TGTGCCAGCAGTCCCGGTAGGGGCGACTCCTACGAGCAGTACTTC	CASSPGRGDSYEQYF
few	TRBV6-5	TRBJ2-7	TRBD1	TGTGCCAGCAAAGAGTCCGGGACAGGGGATCTCTACGAGCAGTACTTC	CASKESGTGDLYEQYF
few	TRBV7-3	TRBJ2-3	-	TGTGCCAGCAGCTTAGACGGTGGCCGGGGAGATACGCAGTATTTT	CASSLDGGRGDTQYF
few	TRBV29-1	TRBJ2-5	-	TGCAGCGTTGAAGATCATAGAACGGACATGTACCAAGAGACCCAGTACTTC	CSVEDHRTDMYQETQYF
-	TRBV3-1	TRBJ2-7	-	TGTGCCAGCAGCCAAGAACCGGACGAGCAGTACTTC	CASSQEPDEQYF
-	TRBV2	TRBJ2-7	TRBD1	TGTGCCAGCAGTGAACATGGGACAGGCATCAGCTCCTACGAGCAGTACTTC	CASSEHGTGISSYEQYF
few	TRBV29-1	TRBJ2-3	TRBD2	TGCAGCGTTGTCTTCGGCGGGGGGATTACAGATACGCAGTATTTT	CSVVFGGGITDTQYF
few	TRBV12-3/TRBV12-4	TRBJ1-2	TRBD1	TGTGCCAGCATTCGGGACAGGGGGGTTGGTGGCTACACCTTC	CASIRDRGVGGYTF
-	TRBV20-1	TRBJ2-7	-	TGCAGTGTATCCCAACAGACCCCCTACGAGCAGTACTTC	CSVSQQTPYEQYF
few	TRBV7-2	TRBJ2-7	TRBD2	TGTGCCAGCAGCTCGCGATTGGCCGGGACTAGCGGGGGACGTACCTACGAGCAGTACTTC	CASSSRLAGTSGGRTYEQYF
few	TRBV10-3	TRBJ2-7	TRBD1	TGTGCCATCAGGGCCGGGACAGGGTTTGACGAGCAGTACTTC	CAIRAGTGFDEQYF
few	TRBV7-2	TRBJ2-7	-	TGTGCCAGCAGCTTAGGTCTGCTCTCCGAGCAGTACTTC	CASSLGLLSEQYF
-	TRBV11-2	TRBJ2-3	TRBD1	TGTGCCAGCAGCGTAAGGGGGCCAGATACGCAGTATTTT	CASSVRGPDTQYF
-	TRBV6-5	TRBJ2-3	-	TGTGCCAGCAGTTACTCTGTGCGTCATACGCAGTATTTT	CASSYSVRHTQYF
-	TRBV6-1	TRBJ2-6	-	TGTGCCAGCAGTGAAAGGCACGGGGCTGGGGCCAACGTCCTGACTTTC	CASSERHGAGANVLTF
-	TRBV25-1	TRBJ2-3	-	TGTGCCAGCAGTGCCTACAGGACTAGCACAGATACGCAGTATTTT	CASSAYRTSTDTQYF
-	TRBV7-8	TRBJ2-7	TRBD1	TGTGCCAGCAGCCTACGGGGGACAGGGGGTAACGAGCAGTACTTC	CASSLRGTGGNEQYF
-	TRBV19	TRBJ2-7	-	TGTGCCAGTAGTATCTCCGAGGGCGAGCAGTACTTC	CASSISEGEQYF
-	TRBV7-9	TRBJ2-7	TRBD1	TGTGCCAGCAGCTTAGAGGGACAGGGGATGTACGAGCAGTACTTC	CASSLEGQGMYEQYF
-	TRBV29-1	TRBJ2-1	-	TGCAGCGTGGGGCCGGGACTGAGCTACAATGAGCAGTTCTTC	CSVGPGLSYNEQFF
once	TRBV18	TRBJ2-3	-	TGTGCCAGCTCACTCATATCAGGGCGTGGAGATACGCAGTATTTT	CASSLISGRGDTQYF
-	TRBV29-1	TRBJ2-7	TRBD1	TGCAGCGTCGGGACAGGGGAGGCCTACGAGCAGTACTTC	CSVGTGEAYEQYF
few	TRBV29-1	TRBJ1-2	-	TGCAGCGGGACCTTTGGGACGGCATATGGCTACACCTTC	CSGTFGTAYGYTF
few	TRBV29-1	TRBJ2-7	-	TGCAGCGACCCAAGAGTCGCCTACGAGCAGTACTTC	CSDPRVAYEQYF
few	TRBV2	TRBJ2-7	-	TGTGCCAGCAGCTGGAGGTCAGGAGCCTACGAGCAGTACTTC	CASSWRSGAYEQYF
-	TRBV12-3/TRBV12-4	TRBJ2-3	TRBD2	TGTGCCAGCAGTTATAAGCGGACTAGCACAGATATGCAGTATTTT	CASSYKRTSTDMQYF
-	TRBV20-1	TRBJ2-1	-	TGCAGTGCGAATAGAGGTGGCAACAATGAGCAGTTCTTC	CSANRGGNNEQFF
-	TRBV9	TRBJ1-4	-	TGTGCCAGCAGCGTATTCGCAACGAATGAAAAACTGTTTTTT	CASSVFATNEKLFF
-	TRBV25-1	TRBJ1-5	TRBD1	TGTGCCAGCAGGGGGACAGGGTATTATCAGCCCCAGCATTTT	CASRGTGYYQPQHF
once	TRBV4-2	TRBJ2-1	TRBD2	TGTGCCAGCAGCCAAGATAGACTAGCGGGAGGGTGGGAAGATGAGCAGTTCTTC	CASSQDRLAGGWEDEQFF
once	TRBV5-1	TRBJ2-7	-	TGCGCCAGCAGCTTGGGGGCTTTGGGCGAGCAGTACTTC	CASSLGALGEQYF
-	TRBV5-1	TRBJ1-2	TRBD1	TGCGCCAGCAGCTCCCGCGGGACAGGGGACTATGGCTACACCTTC	CASSSRGTGDYGYTF
-	TRBV7-9	TRBJ2-7	TRBD1	TGTGCCAGCAAGGGACAGGGGGGACACGAGCAGTACTTC	CASKGQGGHEQYF
-	TRBV10-3	TRBJ2-5	-	TGTGCCATCAGTGAGTCTCTGCCGTCACAACACCAAGAGACCCAGTACTTC	CAISESLPSQHQETQYF
-	TRBV20-1	TRBJ2-1	TRBD2	TGCAGTGCTAGAGATCTTCTGTTAGCGGGAGGTGGCGAGCAGTTCTTC	CSARDLLLAGGGEQFF
few	TRBV5-1	TRBJ2-7	-	TGCGCCAGCAGCAACTCAGGATCCCCGGGCGAGCAGTACTTC	CASSNSGSPGEQYF
-	TRBV29-1	TRBJ2-1	-	TGTAGCGTCCCCCTCGATGAGCAGTTCTTC	CSVPLDEQFF
-	TRBV29-1	TRBJ1-5	TRBD1	TGCAGCGTTGGGACAGGGGATAATCAGCCCCAGCATTTT	CSVGTGDNQPQHF
-	TRBV29-1	TRBJ2-7	TRBD1	TGCAGCGTTGTTGGGCCGGGACACAGGGGGCAGTACTTC	CSVVGPGHRGQYF
-	TRBV20-1	TRBJ2-5	TRBD1	TGCAGTGCTATTGAAGGCCAGGGGGAGCAGTACTTC	CSAIEGQGEQYF